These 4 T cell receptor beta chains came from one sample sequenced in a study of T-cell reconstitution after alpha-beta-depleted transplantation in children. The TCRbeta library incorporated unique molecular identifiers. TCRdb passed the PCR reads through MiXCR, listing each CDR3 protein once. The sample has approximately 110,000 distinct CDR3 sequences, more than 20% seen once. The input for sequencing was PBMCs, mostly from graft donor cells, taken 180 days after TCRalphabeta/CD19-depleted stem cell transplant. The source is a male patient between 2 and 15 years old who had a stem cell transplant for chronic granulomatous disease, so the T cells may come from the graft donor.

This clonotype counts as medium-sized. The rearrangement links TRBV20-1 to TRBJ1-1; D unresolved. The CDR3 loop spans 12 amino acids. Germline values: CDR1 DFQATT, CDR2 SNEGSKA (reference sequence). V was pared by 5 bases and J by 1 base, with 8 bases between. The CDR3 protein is CSAFGSNTEAFF. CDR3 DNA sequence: TGCAGTGCTTTCGGGTCGAACACTGAAGCTTTCTTT.

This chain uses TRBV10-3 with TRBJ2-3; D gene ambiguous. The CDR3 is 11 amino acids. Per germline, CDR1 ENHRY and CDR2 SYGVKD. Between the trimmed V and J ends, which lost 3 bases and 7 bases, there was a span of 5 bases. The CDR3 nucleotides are TGTGCCATCAGTGATTCCTATACGCAGTATTTT. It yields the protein CAISDSYTQYF.

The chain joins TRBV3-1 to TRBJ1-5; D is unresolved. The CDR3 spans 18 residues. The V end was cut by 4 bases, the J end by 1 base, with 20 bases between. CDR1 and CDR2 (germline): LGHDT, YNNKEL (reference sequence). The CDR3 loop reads CASSPPPPGAYSNQPQHF. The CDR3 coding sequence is TGTGCCAGCAGCCCGCCCCCACCCGGAGCGTACAGCAATCAGCCCCAGCATTTT.

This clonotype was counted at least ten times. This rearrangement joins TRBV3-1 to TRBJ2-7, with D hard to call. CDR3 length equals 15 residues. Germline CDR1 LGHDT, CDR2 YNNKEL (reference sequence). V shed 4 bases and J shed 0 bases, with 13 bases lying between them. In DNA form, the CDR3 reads TGTGCCAGCAGCCCGCTTACACAGTTCTCCTACGAGCAGTACTTC. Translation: CASSPLTQFSYEQYF.